The 10 T cell receptor beta chains below come from one sample, sequenced in a study of blood T cell repertoires in COVID-19. Sequenced by immunoSEQ multiplex PCR; TCRdb stores in-frame clones only, minus some. The sample holds 95,000 or so clones, approximately 86% seen once. The sample consisted of peripheral blood. The receptor source for this set is a man older than 75 with active or convalescent COVID-19.

The rearrangement links TRBV4-2 to TRBJ1-6, with D unresolved. Looked up from germline, CDR1 is LGHNA and CDR2 is YNFKEQ. This CDR3 has 20 amino acids. Trimming stripped 3 bases from V and 0 bases from J, with 21 bases between. CDR3 sequence (DNA): TGTGCCAGCAGCCATGATGTCGGGAGGCCTAAGAGCTCCTATAATTCACCCCTCCACTTT. Amino acids: CASSHDVGRPKSSYNSPLHF.

CDR3 sequence reads: CASSIRQGAGRYTEAFF. For the CDR3, the DNA is TGTGCCAGTAGTATCAGACAGGGGGCCGGGAGGTACACTGAAGCTTTCTTT. This chain links TRBV19 with TRBJ1-1, with 10 nucleotides matching TRBD1. The CDR3 runs to 17 residues. V shed 3 bases, J shed 3 bases, and the junction held 10 bases outside the gene matches. Germline CDR1 reads LNHDA; CDR2 reads SQIVND (reference sequence).

A single count supports this clone. The chain uses TRBV6-2 or TRBV6-3 and TRBJ2-1; 9 nucleotides agree with TRBD2. This CDR3 spans 17 amino acids. The ends lost 4 bases at V and 0 bases at J; junction bases unmatched: 7. Germline V gene sequence: CDR1 MNHEY, CDR2 SVGEGT. CDR3 DNA sequence: TGTGCCAGCAGTTCACGACCTAGCGGGGTCTCCTACAATGAGCAGTTCTTC. Amino acids: CASSSRPSGVSYNEQFF.

The chain couples TRBV5-1 to TRBJ2-3; TRBD2 matches at 9 bases. CDR1 and CDR2 (germline): SGHRS, YFSETQ. The CDR3 extends over 15 amino acids. Trimming removed 4 bases from V and 6 bases from J; junction bases left unmatched: 9. As DNA, the CDR3 is TGCGCCAGCAGCCGCGGGGGGGCGGGCGATGATACGCAGTATTTT. Translated: CASSRGGAGDDTQYF.

This chain joins TRBV4-3 and TRBJ1-1; 7 nucleotides match TRBD1. Germline V gene data show CDR1 as LGHNA and CDR2 as YSLEER. This CDR3 has 16 residues. V gave up 3 bases and J gave up 0 bases; unmatched junction bases: 7. The CDR3 DNA reads as TGCGCCAGCAGCCATCAGACAGGGACCATGAACACTGAAGCTTTCTTT. The encoded protein is CASSHQTGTMNTEAFF.

The chain couples TRBV12-5 to TRBJ1-5, with D uncertain. From germline, CDR1 is LGHNT and CDR2 FRNRAP. The CDR3 extends over 14 amino acids. Trimming stripped 6 bases from V and 6 bases from J, with 15 bases between. The CDR3 here is CASGAVRAGQPQHF. The CDR3 nucleotides read TGTGCTAGTGGAGCTGTGAGGGCCGGTCAGCCCCAGCATTTT.

CDR3 nucleotide sequence: TGTGCCAGCAGCACTCAAAACAATGAGCAGTTCTTC. This translates into CASSTQNNEQFF. The chain combines TRBV7-3 with TRBJ2-1; D gene uncertain. The CDR3 has 12 residues. Trimming removed 5 bases at V and 5 bases at J, with 7 bases between. From germline, CDR1 is SGHTA and CDR2 FQGTGA.

This clone was detected only a few times. The CDR3 sequence: CASSLVVAGVEQFF. The CDR3 bases are TGCGCCAGCAGCTTGGTCGTAGCGGGAGTTGAGCAGTTCTTC. The chain is built from TRBV5-1 and TRBJ2-1; TRBD2 matches at 9 bases. Germline V gene data show CDR1 as SGHRS and CDR2 as YFSETQ. Trimming removed 0 bases from V and 9 bases from J; junction bases left unmatched: 4. The CDR3 contains 14 residues.

This clone was counted once. The rearrangement uses TRBV18 and TRBJ2-4, with no clear D. CDR3 size: 16 residues. The V and J ends lost 3 bases and 0 bases respectively, with 12 bases between them. Germline values: CDR1 KGHSH, CDR2 LQKENI. CDR3 protein: CASSPPQVTAKNIQYF. DNA for the CDR3: TGTGCCAGCTCACCCCCCCAGGTGACAGCCAAAAACATTCAGTACTTC.

This clone was seen only a few times. The chain is built from TRBV6-2 or TRBV6-3 and TRBJ2-7, with D perhaps TRBD1 (6 bases). The CDR3 contains 14 residues. CDR1 and CDR2 (germline): MNHEY, SVGEGT. V lost 5 bases to trimming and J lost 6 bases, with 17 bases between them. The CDR3 spells CASSTPRTVAEQYF. For the CDR3, the DNA is TGTGCCAGCAGTACCCCGAGGACAGTAGCCGAGCAGTACTTC.